The source of this T cell receptor (beta chain) is a study of neurological immune-mediated disorders. The unsorted libraries were prepared from 2 million PBMCs (stored at -80 C). The sample holds many counts of this clonotype. The CDR3 covers 13 residues. With 2 bases removed from V and 5 bases from J, the gap between germline ends came to 11 bases. CDR1 SGHRS and CDR2 YFSETQ come from the germline V gene. TCRdb ran MiXCR on the 5' RACE reads and lists one entry per CDR3 protein. Of under 70,000 distinct CDR3 sequences listed, less than 5.5% are singletons. The sequenced sample consisted of PBMCs. This clonotype was sampled from a woman in her twenties or thirties with multiple sclerosis. J is TRBJ2-7 and V is TRBV5-1; D uncertain. The CDR3 sequence is CASSLKGYNEQYF. The CDR3 DNA reads TGCGCCAGCAGCTTAAAAGGTTATAACGAGCAGTACTTC.